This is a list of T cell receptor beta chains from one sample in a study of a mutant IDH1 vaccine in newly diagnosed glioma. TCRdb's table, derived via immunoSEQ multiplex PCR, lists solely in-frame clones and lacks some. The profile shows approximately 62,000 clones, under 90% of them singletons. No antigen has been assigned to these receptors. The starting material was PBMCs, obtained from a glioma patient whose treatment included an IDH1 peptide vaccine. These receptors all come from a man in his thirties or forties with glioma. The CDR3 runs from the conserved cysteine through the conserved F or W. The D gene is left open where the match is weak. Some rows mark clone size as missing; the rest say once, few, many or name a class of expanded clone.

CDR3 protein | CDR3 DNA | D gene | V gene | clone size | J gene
CASSLEVQETQYF | TGCGCCAGCAGCTTGGAAGTTCAAGAGACCCAGTACTTC | - | TRBV5-1 | - | TRBJ2-5
CASSYSSGLYNSPLHF | TGTGCCAGCAGCTACAGTTCGGGGTTGTATAATTCACCCCTCCACTTT | - | TRBV7-8 | - | TRBJ1-6
CASSREWESSYNEQFF | TGCGCCAGCAGCCGAGAATGGGAGAGCTCCTACAATGAGCAGTTCTTC | - | TRBV4-1 | - | TRBJ2-1
CASSSDPGQYF | TGTGCCAGCAGCTCCGATCCCGGGCAGTATTTT | - | TRBV7-8 | - | TRBJ2-3
CASSYWVSWHSPLHF | TGTGCCAGCAGTTACTGGGTAAGTTGGCATTCACCCCTCCACTTT | - | TRBV6-5 | - | TRBJ1-6
CASSDRASGNTIYF | TGCGCCAGCTCGGACCGGGCATCAGGAAACACCATATATTTT | - | TRBV10-2 | - | TRBJ1-3
CASSHRDSNQPQHF | TGTGCCAGCAGCCATAGGGACAGCAATCAGCCCCAGCATTTT | - | TRBV5-6 | once | TRBJ1-5
CASSPGHTNTEAFF | TGTGCCAGCTCCCCGGGGCACACCAACACTGAAGCTTTCTTT | - | TRBV4-2 | - | TRBJ1-1
CASSFRRTGITGELFF | TGTGCCAGCAGTTTCCGTCGGACAGGAATAACCGGGGAGCTGTTTTTT | TRBD1 | TRBV27 | - | TRBJ2-2
CASSLGTSGEETQYF | TGTGCCAGCAGCTTGGGCACTAGCGGGGAGGAGACCCAGTACTTC | TRBD2 | TRBV5-6 | once | TRBJ2-5
CASILTQGNQPQHF | TGTGCCAGCATCCTAACCCAGGGGAATCAGCCCCAGCATTTT | - | TRBV2 | - | TRBJ1-5
CASSSDRITF | TGTGCCAGCAGCTCCGACAGGATTACTTTC | - | TRBV9 | - | TRBJ1-2
CASSWGPSYEQYF | TGTGCCAGCAGTTGGGGACCTTCCTACGAGCAGTACTTC | - | TRBV6-5 | - | TRBJ2-7
CASSQVSGTGTYEQYF | TGCGCCAGCAGCCAAGTCTCAGGGACAGGGACCTACGAGCAGTACTTC | TRBD1 | TRBV4-1 | - | TRBJ2-7
CASSAVWVYSLGNTGELFF | TGTGCCAGCAGCGCGGTTTGGGTCTACTCCCTAGGGAACACCGGGGAGCTGTTTTTT | - | TRBV11-2 | - | TRBJ2-2
CASSQWVANTEAFF | TGCGCCAGCAGCCAATGGGTAGCTAACACTGAAGCTTTCTTT | - | TRBV4-1 | - | TRBJ1-1
CASSNRVGYEQYF | TGTGCCAGTTCCAACAGGGTTGGGTACGAGCAGTACTTC | - | TRBV19 | - | TRBJ2-7
CASRLRSPDTQYF | TGTGCCAGCAGGCTACGATCCCCAGATACGCAGTATTTT | - | TRBV6-6 | - | TRBJ2-3
CASSVAIGKRGSDEQFF | TGTGCCAGCAGCGTAGCGATAGGCAAGCGGGGTTCGGATGAGCAGTTCTTC | TRBD2 | TRBV9 | - | TRBJ2-1
CASSQFVSEQYF | TGTGCCAGCAGTCAATTCGTCTCCGAGCAGTACTTC | - | TRBV28 | - | TRBJ2-7
CASSQVSFSYEQYF | TGCGCCAGCAGCCAAGTTAGTTTTTCCTACGAGCAGTACTTC | - | TRBV4-1 | - | TRBJ2-7
CASSEAGIYTEAFF | TGTGCCAGCAGTGAAGCGGGTATTTACACTGAAGCTTTCTTT | - | TRBV6-1 | - | TRBJ1-1
CASSYGGFTEAFF | TGTGCCAGCAGTTACGGGGGGTTTACTGAAGCTTTCTTT | - | TRBV6-6 | - | TRBJ1-1
CASSLDGVLHTEAFF | TGTGCCAGCAGCTTGGATGGGGTATTACACACTGAAGCTTTCTTT | - | TRBV5-6 | - | TRBJ1-1
CASSLTTTNYGYTF | TGCGCCAGCAGTCTGACAACTACTAACTATGGCTACACCTTC | - | TRBV5-1 | - | TRBJ1-2
CASRKGQLSSGNTIYF | TGTGCCAGCAGAAAAGGACAGCTAAGCTCTGGAAACACCATATATTTT | - | TRBV16 | - | TRBJ1-3
CASRRDPPWPQHF | TGTGCCAGTAGACGGGACCCCCCCTGGCCCCAGCATTTT | - | TRBV19 | - | TRBJ1-5
CASSNYRSGANVLTF | TGCGCCAGCAGCAACTATAGGTCTGGGGCCAACGTCCTGACTTTC | - | TRBV5-1 | - | TRBJ2-6
CAITRDPNSYEQYF | TGTGCCATCACCAGGGATCCCAACTCCTACGAGCAGTACTTC | - | TRBV10-3 | - | TRBJ2-7
CASSPIPLGVPRGYGYTF | TGTGCCAGCAGCCCCATCCCTTTGGGGGTTCCCCGGGGCTATGGCTACACCTTC | - | TRBV7-9 | - | TRBJ1-2
CASRPREGSLNSPLHF | TGTGCCAGCAGGCCTCGTGAGGGGTCCCTTAATTCACCCCTCCACTTT | - | TRBV13 | - | TRBJ1-6
CASSSDAWGKYEQYF | TGTGCCAGCAGCTCGGACGCATGGGGAAAGTACGAGCAGTACTTC | - | TRBV5-4 | many | TRBJ2-7
CASSLDGGLEAFF | TGTGCCAGCAGCCTAGATGGGGGACTTGAAGCTTTCTTT | - | TRBV11-3 | few | TRBJ1-1
CASSPDRVFNEKLFF | TGCGCCAGCAGCCCGGACAGGGTCTTTAATGAAAAACTGTTTTTT | TRBD1 | TRBV5-1 | - | TRBJ1-4
CASSLLRGLEQFF | TGTGCCAGCAGTTTACTCAGGGGATTGGAACAGTTCTTC | - | TRBV6-5 | - | TRBJ2-1
CASSPYGQEAYGYTF | TGTGCCAGCAGCCCCTATGGACAGGAGGCCTATGGCTACACCTTC | TRBD1 | TRBV7-9 | - | TRBJ1-2
CASSLIGATGNTIYF | TGTGCCAGCAGCTTGATCGGGGCTACTGGAAACACCATATATTTT | - | TRBV5-4 | - | TRBJ1-3
CASSSGRVGEKLFF | TGTGCCAGCAGTTCGGGGAGGGTTGGGGAAAAACTGTTTTTT | - | TRBV2 | few | TRBJ1-4
CSGGSSNEKLFF | TGCAGCGGGGGGTCTTCTAATGAAAAACTGTTTTTT | - | TRBV29-1 | - | TRBJ1-4
CASSLNRGETNYGYTF | TGCGCCAGCAGCTTGAACCGGGGAGAAACTAACTATGGCTACACCTTC | - | TRBV5-1 | - | TRBJ1-2
CASSLYKGSETQYF | TGTGCCAGCAGCTTATATAAGGGATCAGAGACCCAGTACTTC | - | TRBV11-2 | - | TRBJ2-5
CASSPQHGGGYTF | TGTGCCAGCTCACCCCAACATGGGGGTGGCTACACCTTC | - | TRBV18 | - | TRBJ1-2
CASSFSTGSRGDEQFF | TGCGCCAGCAGCTTTTCTACAGGATCCCGAGGTGATGAGCAGTTCTTC | - | TRBV5-1 | - | TRBJ2-1
CASSLDSRGSGYGYTF | TGTGCCAGCAGCTTAGATTCACGAGGCTCCGGCTATGGCTACACCTTC | - | TRBV7-9 | - | TRBJ1-2
CASSLWTGKIQETQYF | TGTGCCAGCAGTTTATGGACAGGGAAAATCCAAGAGACCCAGTACTTC | TRBD1 | TRBV28 | - | TRBJ2-5
CAWSVSLYEQYF | TGTGCCTGGAGTGTATCACTTTACGAGCAGTACTTC | - | TRBV30 | - | TRBJ2-7
CASSPRGRATEAFF | TGTGCCAGTAGTCCCCGGGGGCGGGCCACTGAAGCTTTCTTT | - | TRBV19 | - | TRBJ1-1
CASSSGLAQETQYF | TGCGCCAGCAGCTCCGGACTAGCGCAAGAGACCCAGTACTTC | TRBD2 | TRBV5-1 | once | TRBJ2-5
CASHTTNEQFF | TGTGCCAGCCATACGACCAATGAGCAGTTCTTC | - | TRBV6-5 | - | TRBJ2-1
CASSIGTLYNEQFF | TGTGCCAGTAGTATCGGGACGCTCTACAATGAGCAGTTCTTC | - | TRBV19 | - | TRBJ2-1
CASSLQGALSAFF | TGTGCCAGCAGCTTGCAGGGGGCCCTATCAGCTTTCTTT | TRBD1 | TRBV5-4 | - | TRBJ1-1